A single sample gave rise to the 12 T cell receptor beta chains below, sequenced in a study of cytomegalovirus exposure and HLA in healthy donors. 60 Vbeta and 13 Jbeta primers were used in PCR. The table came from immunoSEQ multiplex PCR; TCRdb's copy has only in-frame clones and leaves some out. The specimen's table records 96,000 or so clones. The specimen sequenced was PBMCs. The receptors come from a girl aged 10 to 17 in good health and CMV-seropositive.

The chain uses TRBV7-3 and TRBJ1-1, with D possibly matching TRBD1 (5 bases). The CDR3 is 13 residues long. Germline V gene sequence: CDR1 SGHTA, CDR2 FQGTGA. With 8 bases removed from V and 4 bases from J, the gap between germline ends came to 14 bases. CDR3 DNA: TGTGCCAGCTTAAACGACGGGGGCACTGAAGCTTTCTTT. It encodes CASLNDGGTEAFF.

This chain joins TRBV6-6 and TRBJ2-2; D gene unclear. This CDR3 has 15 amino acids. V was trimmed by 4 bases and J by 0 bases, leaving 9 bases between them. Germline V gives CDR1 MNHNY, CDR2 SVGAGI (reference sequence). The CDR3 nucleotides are TGTGCCAGCAGTTTAGCTGCGGCGAACACCGGGGAGCTGTTTTTT. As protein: CASSLAAANTGELFF.

The CDR3 bases are TGTGCCAGCAGGCGGCCCACGGAAGAGACCCAGTACTTC. Translating gives CASRRPTEETQYF. The chain recombines TRBV6-6 with TRBJ2-5; no definite D call. Germline V CDR1 and CDR2: MNHNY, SVGAGI (reference sequence). The CDR3 consists of 13 residues. Trimming shortened V by 6 bases and J by 3 bases, and 11 bases separated the two germline ends.

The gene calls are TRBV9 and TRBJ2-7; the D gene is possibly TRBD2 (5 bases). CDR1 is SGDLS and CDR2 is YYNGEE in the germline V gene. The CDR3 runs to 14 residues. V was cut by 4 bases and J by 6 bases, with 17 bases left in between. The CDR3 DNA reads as TGTGCCAGCAGCCCAGATGGGAGCTCGTCCGAGCAGTACTTC. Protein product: CASSPDGSSSEQYF.

CDR3 loop: CASSPDGAGGRTDTQYF. CDR3 coding DNA: TGTGCCAGCAGCCCCGACGGGGCGGGGGGACGCACAGATACGCAGTATTTT. The V call is TRBV25-1, the J call TRBJ2-3; 8 bases agree with TRBD2. J lost 1 base, V lost 6 bases, and 12 bases had no gene match. This CDR3 spans 17 amino acids. Germline V lookup: CDR1 MGHDK, CDR2 SYGVNS. The full variable domain, its missing parts supplied by reference TRBV25-1 and TRBJ2-3, is EADIYQTPRYLVIGTGKKITLECSQTMGHDKMYWYQQDPGMELHLIHYSYGVNSTEKGDLSSESTVSRIRTEHFPLTLESARPSHTSQYLCASSPDGAGGRTDTQYFGPGTRLTVL.

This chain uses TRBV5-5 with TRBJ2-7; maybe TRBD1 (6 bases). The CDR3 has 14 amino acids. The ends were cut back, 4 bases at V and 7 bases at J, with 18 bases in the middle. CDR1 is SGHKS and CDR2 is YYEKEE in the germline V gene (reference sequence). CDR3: CASSPTGLKGEQYF. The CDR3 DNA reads TGTGCCAGCAGCCCCACAGGGTTGAAGGGAGAGCAGTACTTC.

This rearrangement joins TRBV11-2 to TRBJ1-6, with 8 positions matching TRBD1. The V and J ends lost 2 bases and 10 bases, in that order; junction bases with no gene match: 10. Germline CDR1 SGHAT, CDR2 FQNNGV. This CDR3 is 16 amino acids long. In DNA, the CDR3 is TGTGCCAGCAGCTTAATTGGAGGACAGGGAGACTCACCCCTCCACTTT. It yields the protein CASSLIGGQGDSPLHF.

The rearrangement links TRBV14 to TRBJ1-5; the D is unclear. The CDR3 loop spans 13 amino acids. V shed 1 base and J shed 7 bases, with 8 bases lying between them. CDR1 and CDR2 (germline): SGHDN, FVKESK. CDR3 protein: CASSQAGSQPQHF. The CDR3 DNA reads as TGTGCCAGCAGCCAAGCTGGTAGCCAGCCCCAGCATTTT. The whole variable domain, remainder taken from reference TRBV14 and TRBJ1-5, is EAGVTQFPSHSVIEKGQTVTLRCDPISGHDNLYWYRRVMGKEIKFLLHFVKESKQDESGMPNNRFLAERTGGTYSTLKVQPAELEDSGVYFCASSQAGSQPQHFGDGTRLSIL.

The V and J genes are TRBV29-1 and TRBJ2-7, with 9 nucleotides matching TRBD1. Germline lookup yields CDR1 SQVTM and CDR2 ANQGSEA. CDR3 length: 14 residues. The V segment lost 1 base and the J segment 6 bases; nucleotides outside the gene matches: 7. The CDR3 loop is CSVEGRDRVSEQYF. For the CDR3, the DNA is TGCAGCGTTGAAGGCCGGGACAGGGTCTCCGAGCAGTACTTC.

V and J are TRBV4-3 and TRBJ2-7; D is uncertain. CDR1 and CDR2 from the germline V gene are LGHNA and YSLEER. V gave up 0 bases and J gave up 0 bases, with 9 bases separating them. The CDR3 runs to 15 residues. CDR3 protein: CASSQDRSPSYEQYF. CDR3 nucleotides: TGCGCCAGCAGCCAAGACCGGTCCCCCTCCTACGAGCAGTACTTC.

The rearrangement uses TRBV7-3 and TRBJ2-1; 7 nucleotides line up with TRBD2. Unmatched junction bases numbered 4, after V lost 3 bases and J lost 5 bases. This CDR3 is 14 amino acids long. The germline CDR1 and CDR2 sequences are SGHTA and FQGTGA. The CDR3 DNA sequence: TGTGCCAGCAGCTTGGGGGGGGGAGACAATGAGCAGTTCTTC. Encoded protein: CASSLGGGDNEQFF.

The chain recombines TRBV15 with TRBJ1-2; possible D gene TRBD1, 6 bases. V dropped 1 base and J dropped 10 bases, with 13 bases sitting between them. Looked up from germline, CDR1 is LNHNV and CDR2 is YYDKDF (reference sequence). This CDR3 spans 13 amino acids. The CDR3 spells CATSRGQERPYTF. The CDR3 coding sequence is TGTGCCACCAGCAGAGGACAGGAGCGTCCCTACACCTTC.